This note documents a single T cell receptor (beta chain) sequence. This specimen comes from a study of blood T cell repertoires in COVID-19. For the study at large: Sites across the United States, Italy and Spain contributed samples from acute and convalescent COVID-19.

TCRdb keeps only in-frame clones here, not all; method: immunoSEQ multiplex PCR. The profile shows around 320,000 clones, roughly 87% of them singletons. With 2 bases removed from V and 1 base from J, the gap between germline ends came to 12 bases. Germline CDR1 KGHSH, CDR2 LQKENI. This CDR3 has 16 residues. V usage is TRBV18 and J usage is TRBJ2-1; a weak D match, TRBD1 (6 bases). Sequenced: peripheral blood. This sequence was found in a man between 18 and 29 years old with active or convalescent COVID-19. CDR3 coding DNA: TGTGCCAGCTCACCAAACCACAGGGTTTCCTACAATGAGCAGTTCTTC. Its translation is CASSPNHRVSYNEQFF. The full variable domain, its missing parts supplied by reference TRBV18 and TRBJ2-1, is NAGVMQNPRHLVRRRGQEARLRCSPMKGHSHVYWYRQLPEEGLKFMVYLQKENIIDESGMPKERFSAEFPKEGPSILRIQQVVRGDSAAYFCASSPNHRVSYNEQFFGPGTRLTVL.